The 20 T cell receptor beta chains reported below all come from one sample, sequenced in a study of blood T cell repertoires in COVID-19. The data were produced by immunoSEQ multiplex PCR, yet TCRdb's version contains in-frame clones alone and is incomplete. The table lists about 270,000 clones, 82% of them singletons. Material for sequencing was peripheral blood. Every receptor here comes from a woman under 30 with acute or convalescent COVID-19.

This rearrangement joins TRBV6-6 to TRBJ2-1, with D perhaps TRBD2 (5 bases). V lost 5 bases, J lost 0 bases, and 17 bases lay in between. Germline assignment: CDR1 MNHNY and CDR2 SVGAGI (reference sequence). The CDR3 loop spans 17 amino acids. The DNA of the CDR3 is TGTGCCAGCAGTCGATCCCGGGGAGAGAGCTCCTACAATGAGCAGTTCTTC. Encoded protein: CASSRSRGESSYNEQFF.

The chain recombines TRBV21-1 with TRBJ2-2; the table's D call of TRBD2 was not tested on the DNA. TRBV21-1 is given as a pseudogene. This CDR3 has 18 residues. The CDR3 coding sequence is TGTGCCAGCAGCAAAGCGAGGCGGGCCCTAAATCTCACCGGGGAGCTGTTTTTT. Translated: CASSKARRALNLTGELFF.

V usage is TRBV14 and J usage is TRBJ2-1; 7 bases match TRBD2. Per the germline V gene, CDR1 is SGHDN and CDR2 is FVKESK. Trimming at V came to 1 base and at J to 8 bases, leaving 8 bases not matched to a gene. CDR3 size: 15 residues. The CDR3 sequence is CASSQGTRVSDEQFF. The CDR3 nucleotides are TGTGCCAGCAGCCAAGGGACTAGGGTATCGGATGAGCAGTTCTTC.

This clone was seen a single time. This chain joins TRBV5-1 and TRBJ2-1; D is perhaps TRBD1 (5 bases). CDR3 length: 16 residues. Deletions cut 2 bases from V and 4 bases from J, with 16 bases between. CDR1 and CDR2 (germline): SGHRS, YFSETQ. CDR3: CASSFSQDPYYNEQFF. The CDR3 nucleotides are TGCGCCAGCAGCTTCTCACAGGATCCCTATTACAATGAGCAGTTCTTC. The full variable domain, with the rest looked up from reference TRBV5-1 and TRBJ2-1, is KAGVTQTPRYLIKTRGQQVTLSCSPISGHRSVSWYQQTPGQGLQFLFEYFSETQRNKGNFPGRFSGRQFSNSRSEMNVSTLELGDSALYLCASSFSQDPYYNEQFFGPGTRLTVL.

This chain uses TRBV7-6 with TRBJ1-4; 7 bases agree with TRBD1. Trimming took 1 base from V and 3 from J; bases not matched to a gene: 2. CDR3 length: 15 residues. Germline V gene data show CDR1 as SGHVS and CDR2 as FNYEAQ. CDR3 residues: CASSLGQGSNEKLFF. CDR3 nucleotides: TGTGCCAGCAGCTTAGGACAGGGCTCTAATGAAAAACTGTTTTTT.

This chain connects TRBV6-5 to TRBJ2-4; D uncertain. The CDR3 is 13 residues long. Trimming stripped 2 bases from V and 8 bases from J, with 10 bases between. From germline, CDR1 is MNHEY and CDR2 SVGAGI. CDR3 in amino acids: CASSYLPTDIQYF. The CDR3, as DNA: TGTGCCAGCAGTTACCTCCCTACGGACATTCAGTACTTC.

CDR3 residues: CAWSVTGEGFF. The CDR3 nucleotides read TGTGCCTGGAGTGTTACAGGGGAAGGGTTCTTC. This sequence joins TRBV30 and TRBJ2-1, with TRBD1 matching 7 bases. Germline V CDR1 and CDR2: GTSNPN, SVGIG (reference sequence). Trimming took 0 bases from V and 15 from J; bases not matched to a gene: 5. This CDR3 region has 11 residues.

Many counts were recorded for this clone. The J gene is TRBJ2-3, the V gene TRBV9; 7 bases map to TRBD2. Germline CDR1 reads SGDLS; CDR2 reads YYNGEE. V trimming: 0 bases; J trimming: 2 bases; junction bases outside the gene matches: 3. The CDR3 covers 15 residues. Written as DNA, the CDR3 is TGTGCCAGCAGCGTAGGACTAGCCATCACAGATACGCAGTATTTT. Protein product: CASSVGLAITDTQYF.

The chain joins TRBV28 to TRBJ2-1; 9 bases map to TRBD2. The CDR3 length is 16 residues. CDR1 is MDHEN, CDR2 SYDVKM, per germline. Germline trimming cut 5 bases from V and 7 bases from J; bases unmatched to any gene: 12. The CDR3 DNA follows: TGTGCCAGCAGTGTTAGCGGGAGTACATGGGGAAATGAGCAGTTCTTC. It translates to CASSVSGSTWGNEQFF.

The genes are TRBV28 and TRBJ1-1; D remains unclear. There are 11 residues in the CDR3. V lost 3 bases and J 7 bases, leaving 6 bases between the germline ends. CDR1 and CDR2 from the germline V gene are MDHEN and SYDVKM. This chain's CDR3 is CASSLRIEAFF. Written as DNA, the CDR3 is TGTGCCAGCAGTTTGCGGATTGAAGCTTTCTTT.

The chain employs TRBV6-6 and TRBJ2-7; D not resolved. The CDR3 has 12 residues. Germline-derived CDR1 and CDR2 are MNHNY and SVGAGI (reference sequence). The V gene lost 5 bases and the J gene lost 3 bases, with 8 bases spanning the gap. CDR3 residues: CASSNPNYEQYF. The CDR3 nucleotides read TGTGCCAGCAGTAACCCTAACTACGAGCAGTACTTC.

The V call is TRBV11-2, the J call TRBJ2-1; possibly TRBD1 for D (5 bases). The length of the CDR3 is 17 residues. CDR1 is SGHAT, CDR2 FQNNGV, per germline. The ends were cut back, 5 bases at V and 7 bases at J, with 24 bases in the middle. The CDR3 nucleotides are TGTGCCAGCAGCACCCTCAGGGTAACAGGCCGTGCAAATGAGCAGTTCTTC. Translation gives CASSTLRVTGRANEQFF.

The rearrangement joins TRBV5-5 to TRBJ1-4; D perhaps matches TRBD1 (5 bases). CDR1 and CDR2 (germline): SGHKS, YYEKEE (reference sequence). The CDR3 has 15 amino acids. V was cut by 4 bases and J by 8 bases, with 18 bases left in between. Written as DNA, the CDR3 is TGTGCCAGCAGCAGAAATGGGGGGTATGGCGAAAAACTGTTTTTT. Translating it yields CASSRNGGYGEKLFF.

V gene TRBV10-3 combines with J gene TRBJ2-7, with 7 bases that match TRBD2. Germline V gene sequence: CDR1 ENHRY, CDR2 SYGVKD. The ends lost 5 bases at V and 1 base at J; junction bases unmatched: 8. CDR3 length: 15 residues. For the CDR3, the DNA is TGTGCCATCAGTTTCGGGACTACCTTGTCCTACGAGCAGTACTTC. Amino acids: CAISFGTTLSYEQYF.

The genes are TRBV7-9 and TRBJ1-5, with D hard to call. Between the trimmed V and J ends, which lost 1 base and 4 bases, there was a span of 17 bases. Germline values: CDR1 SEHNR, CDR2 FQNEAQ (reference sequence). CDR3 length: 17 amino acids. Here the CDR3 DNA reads TGTGCCAGCAGCTTAGGCGCGGGTTTGTCTAGTAATCAGCCCCAGCATTTT. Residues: CASSLGAGLSSNQPQHF. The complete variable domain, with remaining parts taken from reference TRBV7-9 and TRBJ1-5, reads DTGVSQNPRHKITKRGQNVTFRCDPISEHNRLYWYRQTLGQGPEFLTYFQNEAQLEKSRLLSDRFSAERPKGSFSTLEIQRTEQGDSAMYLCASSLGAGLSSNQPQHFGDGTRLSIL.

The CDR3 loop reads CASSLSGRLVETQYF. DNA for the CDR3: TGTGCCAGCAGTTTGTCAGGGAGGTTGGTGGAGACCCAGTACTTC. The chain recombines TRBV27 with TRBJ2-5; weak D call: TRBD2 (6 bases). Germline CDR1 reads MNHEY; CDR2 reads SMNVEV (reference sequence). Trimming took 3 bases from V and 5 from J, leaving 16 bases between them. This CDR3 spans 15 amino acids.

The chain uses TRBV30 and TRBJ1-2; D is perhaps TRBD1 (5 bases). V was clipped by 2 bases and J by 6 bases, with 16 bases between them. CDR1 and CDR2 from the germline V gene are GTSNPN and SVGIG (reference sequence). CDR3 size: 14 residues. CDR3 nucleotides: TGTGCCTGGAGTATTAGGGGATATCAGGATGGCTACACCTTC. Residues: CAWSIRGYQDGYTF.

The CDR3 spells CASGGSWSSGNTIYF. CDR3 coding DNA: TGTGCCAGCGGGGGCAGTTGGAGCTCTGGAAACACCATATATTTT. This chain connects TRBV28 to TRBJ1-3; tentative D call: TRBD1 (6 bases). This CDR3 is 15 amino acids long. Germline CDR1 MDHEN, CDR2 SYDVKM. Trimming cost V 8 bases and J 0 bases, with 14 bases left between them.

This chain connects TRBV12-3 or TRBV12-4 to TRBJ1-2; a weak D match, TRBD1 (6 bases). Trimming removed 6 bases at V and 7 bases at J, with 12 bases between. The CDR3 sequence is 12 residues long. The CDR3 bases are TGTGCCAGCAGACGACAAGGGGGTGGCTACACCTTC. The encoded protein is CASRRQGGGYTF.

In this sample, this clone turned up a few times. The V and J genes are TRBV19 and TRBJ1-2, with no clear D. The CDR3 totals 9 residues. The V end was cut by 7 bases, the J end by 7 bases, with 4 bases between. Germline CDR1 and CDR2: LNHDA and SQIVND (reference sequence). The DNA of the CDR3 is TGTGCCAGTACTCTTGGCTACACCTTC. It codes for CASTLGYTF.